These T cell receptor beta chains were read from a single sample in a study of T cells after yellow fever vaccination. Each CDR3 protein is one row after TCRdb ran MiXCR on the 5' RACE reads. The table has approximately 250,000 distinct CDR3 sequences, more than 3.5% seen once. The material sequenced was PBMCs, taken 15 days after the yellow fever booster vaccination. The receptors here all came from a man between 18 and 35 years old who received the YFV17D yellow fever vaccine. The CDR3 runs from the conserved cysteine through the conserved F or W. Only part of the rows carry a size: once, few, many, or a class if the clone is expanded.

clone size: many
V gene: TRBV29-1
CDR3 protein: CSVELGAEGVADTQYF

clone size: many
V gene: TRBV11-2
CDR3 protein: CASSLLREQFF

clone size: many
V gene: TRBV14
CDR3 protein: CASSQDRRYRGTGELFF

clone size: NA
V gene: TRBV7-2
CDR3 protein: CASSFQANTEAFF

clone size: many
V gene: TRBV18
CDR3 protein: CASSPRQGSDTEAFF

clone size: many
V gene: TRBV5-1
CDR3 protein: CASLDLQGGETQYF

clone size: many
V gene: TRBV7-8
CDR3 protein: CASSSPKMVTDTQYF

clone size: many
V gene: TRBV18
CDR3 protein: CASSGQTDYNEQFF

clone size: many
V gene: TRBV20-1
CDR3 protein: CSAPGDLLDTGELFF

clone size: few
V gene: TRBV5-4
CDR3 protein: CASSLLADTEAFF

clone size: many
V gene: TRBV7-2
CDR3 protein: CASSSGQPGETQYF

clone size: many
V gene: TRBV5-1
CDR3 protein: CASSYGDLPSTDTQYF

clone size: many
V gene: TRBV20-1
CDR3 protein: CSARLAGVYNEQFF

clone size: many
V gene: TRBV29-1
CDR3 protein: CSAGTIEQFF

clone size: many
V gene: TRBV12-3/TRBV12-4
CDR3 protein: CASSFSQDSGANVLTF

clone size: many
V gene: TRBV11-3
CDR3 protein: CASSLEGAYNEQFF

clone size: many
V gene: TRBV5-1
CDR3 protein: CASSLGTGDEQYF

clone size: NA
V gene: TRBV29-1
CDR3 protein: CSGDDRGRRTEAFF

clone size: many
V gene: TRBV7-2
CDR3 protein: CASSFHRDKPSTRNEQFF

clone size: many
V gene: TRBV7-2
CDR3 protein: CASSLAGRIYGYTF

clone size: many
V gene: TRBV20-1
CDR3 protein: CSTPRSGGSSETQYF

clone size: medium-sized
V gene: TRBV4-1
CDR3 protein: CASSPREVAEAFF

clone size: many
V gene: TRBV12-3/TRBV12-4
CDR3 protein: CASRAGAKNIQYF

clone size: NA
V gene: TRBV4-1
CDR3 protein: CASSQVPDTQYF

clone size: many
V gene: TRBV7-2
CDR3 protein: CASSPSGGRNTQYF

clone size: many
V gene: TRBV12-3/TRBV12-4
CDR3 protein: CASRHGGANVLTF

clone size: many
V gene: TRBV5-1
CDR3 protein: CASSLVTGGTEAFF